Listed here are 19 T cell receptor beta chains from one sample, sequenced in a study of T cell responses to AZD1222 COVID-19 vaccine. Profiled with immunoSEQ multiplex PCR; TCRdb holds only in-frame clones, not every one. Among about 150,000 clones listed, 70% to 90% were seen once. Sequencing used peripheral blood, obtained after recovery from COVID-19. These TCRs come from an adult who had recovered from COVID-19.

The V and J genes are TRBV11-2 and TRBJ2-7; D may be TRBD1 or TRBD2 (6 bases each). CDR3 length: 14 amino acids. Germline loops: CDR1 SGHAT, CDR2 FQNNGV. Trimming removed 3 bases from V and 6 bases from J, with 15 bases in between. Written as DNA, the CDR3 is TGTGCCAGCAGCTTCGGGGGCTCCTCGGCCGAGCAGTACTTC. Residues: CASSFGGSSAEQYF.

J is TRBJ2-2 and V is TRBV9, with 9 nucleotides matching TRBD2. CDR3 length equals 17 residues. V lost 2 bases, J lost 0 bases, and 5 bases stayed unmatched. Per the germline V gene, CDR1 is SGDLS and CDR2 is YYNGEE. CDR3 in DNA: TGTGCCAGCAGCGTTTTAGCGGGGGTCACGAACACCGGGGAGCTGTTTTTT. Its translation is CASSVLAGVTNTGELFF.

This rearrangement joins TRBV2 to TRBJ1-1; D is unclear. The V end was cut by 4 bases, the J end by 6 bases, with 3 bases between. This CDR3 has 10 residues. From germline, CDR1 is SNHLY and CDR2 FYNNEI. CDR3: CASSGAEAFF. CDR3 coding DNA: TGTGCCAGCAGTGGTGCTGAAGCTTTCTTT.

The CDR3 DNA reads as TGTGCTAGTGCTGGTCATCCTGAAGCTTTCTTT. Amino acids: CASAGHPEAFF. The V and J genes are TRBV12-5 and TRBJ1-1, with D hard to call. Between the trimmed V and J ends, which lost 7 bases and 6 bases, there was a span of 9 bases. The CDR3 runs 11 residues. Germline values: CDR1 LGHNT, CDR2 FRNRAP.

The J gene is TRBJ1-2, the V gene TRBV6-2 or TRBV6-3, with D possibly TRBD1 on 5 matching bases. V dropped 1 base and J dropped 6 bases, with 12 bases sitting between them. This CDR3 is built from 14 residues. Germline CDR1 MNHEY, CDR2 SVGEGT. The CDR3 loop reads CASSYFGQGDGYTF. The CDR3, as DNA: TGTGCCAGCAGTTACTTCGGGCAGGGTGATGGCTACACCTTC.

The chain has TRBV5-5 and TRBJ1-1; D might be TRBD1 (6 bases). With 3 bases removed from V and 4 bases from J, the gap between germline ends came to 16 bases. The CDR3 runs 15 residues. Looked up from germline, CDR1 is SGHKS and CDR2 is YYEKEE (reference sequence). Written as DNA, the CDR3 is TGTGCCAGCAGCTCAACCACGGGACAAGGCACTGAAGCTTTCTTT. Translated: CASSSTTGQGTEAFF.

The CDR3 reads CASSPTGYTGELFF. The CDR3 DNA reads TGTGCCAGCAGTCCCACGGGTTACACCGGGGAGCTGTTTTTT. The chain combines TRBV27 with TRBJ2-2, with unresolved D. CDR3 length: 14 residues. Between the trimmed V and J ends, which lost 5 bases and 3 bases, there was a span of 10 bases. CDR1 and CDR2 (germline): MNHEY, SMNVEV (reference sequence).

In the case of this clone: The same CDR3 can be traced to other DNA sequences in this sample. This rearrangement joins TRBV6-5 to TRBJ2-5; either TRBD1 or TRBD2 may fit D (5 bases each). Germline V gene lookup returns CDR1 MNHEY and CDR2 SVGAGI. Deletions cut 8 bases from V and 2 bases from J, with 12 bases between. This CDR3 contains 13 residues. The CDR3 nucleotides are TGTGCCAGCTCTCGGGACCTACAAGAGACCCAGTACTTC. It codes for CASSRDLQETQYF.

The rearrangement joins TRBV11-3 to TRBJ2-7, with D tentatively TRBD2 (5 bases). Deletions cut 3 bases from V and 6 bases from J, with 12 bases between. Germline CDR1 reads SGHNT; CDR2 reads YENEEA. CDR3 size: 13 residues. The CDR3 DNA follows: TGTGCCAGCAGCTTGGACGGAGGCCGCGAGCAGTACTTC. Its translation is CASSLDGGREQYF.

V gene TRBV4-3 combines with J gene TRBJ2-2; a weak D match, TRBD1 (6 bases). The germline V gene has CDR1 LGHNA and CDR2 YSLEER. Trimming removed 0 bases at V and 6 bases at J, with 11 bases between. The CDR3 loop spans 15 amino acids. This CDR3 is CASSQDVRGPGELFF. CDR3 nucleotide sequence: TGCGCCAGCAGCCAAGATGTCAGGGGACCCGGGGAGCTGTTTTTT.

The J gene is TRBJ2-1, the V gene TRBV10-3; 11 nucleotides match TRBD1. This CDR3 has 16 residues. The V gene's germline CDR1 is ENHRY and CDR2 SYGVKD. Unmatched junction bases numbered 10, after V lost 5 bases and J lost 7 bases. The CDR3 region has the DNA TGTGCCATCAGTCCCTTCGGACAGGGGGCAGGGAATGAGCAGTTCTTC. Translation gives CAISPFGQGAGNEQFF.

The V call is TRBV6-1, the J call TRBJ1-6; D perhaps matches TRBD1 (5 bases). This CDR3 has 18 amino acids. Germline CDR1 and CDR2: MNHNS and SASEGT. Trimming pared 4 bases from V and 0 bases from J, leaving 16 bases between. CDR3 nucleotide sequence: TGTGCCAGCAGTGGTACAGGAGGAGGCAGCTCCTATAATTCACCCCTCCACTTT. Its protein product is CASSGTGGGSSYNSPLHF.

The gene calls are TRBV12-3 or TRBV12-4 and TRBJ2-1; D ambiguous. The CDR3 contains 13 residues. Trimming took 2 bases from V and 10 from J, leaving 12 bases between them. The CDR3 nucleotides read TGTGCCAGCAGTTTAAAGGCGGCCAGGGAGCAGTTCTTC. This codes for CASSLKAAREQFF.

The V and J genes are TRBV6-2 or TRBV6-3 and TRBJ1-5; D unclear. Germline loops: CDR1 MNHEY, CDR2 SVGEGT. The CDR3 sequence is 12 residues long. Trimming removed 0 bases at V and 7 bases at J, with 4 bases between. CDR3 nucleotides: TGTGCCAGCAGTTACTCGAGCCAGCCCCAGCATTTT. Protein: CASSYSSQPQHF.

The V gene is TRBV29-1, the J gene TRBJ2-2; D is possibly TRBD2 (6 bases). Trimming stripped 6 bases from V and 4 bases from J, with 18 bases between. CDR1 is SQVTM and CDR2 is ANQGSEA in the germline V gene. This CDR3 contains 15 residues. The chain's CDR3 is CSVARGGASTGELFF. Here the CDR3 DNA reads TGCAGCGTGGCCCGAGGAGGGGCGTCCACCGGGGAGCTGTTTTTT.

The chain links TRBV3-1 (or the pseudogene TRBV3-2) to TRBJ2-3, with D possibly being TRBD2 (5 bases). This CDR3 comprises 14 residues. The V and J ends lost 7 bases and 1 base respectively, with 12 bases between them. The germline CDR1 and CDR2 sequences are LGHDT and YNNKEL (reference sequence). Written as DNA, the CDR3 is TGTGCCAGCACCCATAGCGAGCGCACAGATACGCAGTATTTT. Its translation is CASTHSERTDTQYF.

There are a few counts of this clone. The chain couples TRBV29-1 to TRBJ2-2; possible D gene TRBD1, 6 bases. V lost 8 bases and J 1 base, leaving 11 bases between the germline ends. CDR1 is SQVTM, CDR2 ANQGSEA, per germline. This CDR3 has 13 residues. CDR3 amino acids: CSTSTGNTGELFF. CDR3 bases: TGCAGCACATCGACAGGGAACACCGGGGAGCTGTTTTTT.

The chain carries TRBV19 and TRBJ1-1; no reliable D call. The CDR3 loop spans 16 amino acids. Per germline, CDR1 LNHDA and CDR2 SQIVND (reference sequence). The V end was cut by 6 bases, the J end by 1 base, with 18 bases between. In nucleotides, the CDR3 is TGTGCCAGTAGCCCCCTAAAAGGGAGCCGGAACACTGAAGCTTTCTTT. Encoded protein: CASSPLKGSRNTEAFF.

This chain uses TRBV6-5 with TRBJ1-3; tentative D call: TRBD1 (5 bases). The CDR3 has 15 amino acids. The V gene lost 7 bases and the J gene lost 0 bases, with 13 bases spanning the gap. The germline V gene has CDR1 MNHEY and CDR2 SVGAGI. The CDR3 DNA reads TGTGCCAGCACCCCGGGGGTTTACTCTGGAAACACCATATATTTT. Its protein is CASTPGVYSGNTIYF.